This T cell receptor (beta chain) was captured by sequencing in a study of cytotoxic CD8 clonotypes in ibrutinib-treated CLL. Study at large: Sequencing produced an average of around 260,000 productive templates and 85,000 to 100,000 productive rearrangements per sample. The study's findings and limits: Clonality increased with ibrutinib response but returned toward baseline at progression. Baseline clonality exceeded age-matched healthy donors and tracked circulating CD8+ T-cell counts.

Data came from immunoSEQ multiplex PCR; TCRdb stores just in-frame clones and leaves some out. This sample carries some 100,000 clones, under 70% of them seen once, and the ten largest clones take 30% to 45%. Of note for this clone: The antigen remains undetermined.

Germline lookup yields CDR1 SQVTM and CDR2 ANQGSEA. CDR3 length: 11 residues. Between the trimmed V and J ends, which lost 7 bases and 1 base, there was a span of 8 bases. This rearrangement joins TRBV29-1 to TRBJ2-7, with D possibly being TRBD2 (5 bases). Sequenced material: PBMCs, taken after 24 months of ibrutinib treatment. The TCR sequence derives from a human donor with chronic lymphocytic leukemia. As DNA, the CDR3 is TGCAGCGGCGGGTTTTCCTACGAGCAGTACTTC. Its protein product is CSGGFSYEQYF.